The 15 T cell receptor beta chains below were found in one sample sequenced in a study of graft-versus-host responses after intestinal transplantation. Produced via immunoSEQ multiplex PCR; TCRdb's table is partial and in-frame only. The sample lists more than 100,000 clones, approximately 92% occurring once. These receptors have no identified antigens. The sequenced sample was unstimulated CD4+ T cells sorted from spleen or lymph node cells, obtained before intestinal transplant. Every receptor here comes from a human donor who received an intestinal transplant.

This chain's CDR3 is CASITGYWTEAFF. As DNA, the CDR3 is TGTGCCAGCATCACAGGGTATTGGACTGAAGCTTTCTTT. This rearrangement joins TRBV28 to TRBJ1-1; possibly TRBD1 for D (6 bases). This CDR3 has 13 residues. Trimming cost V 7 bases and J 5 bases, with 14 bases left between them. Germline V lookup: CDR1 MDHEN, CDR2 SYDVKM.

The rearrangement links TRBV11-2 to TRBJ2-1; 10 bases are a match to TRBD1. The V gene end was trimmed by 6 bases and the J gene end by 9 bases; junction bases not matched to a gene: 5. CDR3 size: 13 residues. CDR1 and CDR2 (germline): SGHAT, FQNNGV. CDR3 amino acids: CASRGTGVVEQFF. CDR3 coding DNA: TGTGCCAGCAGGGGGACAGGGGTGGTTGAGCAGTTCTTC.

This clone was recorded once. The chain couples TRBV5-4 to TRBJ2-7; a weak D match, TRBD1 (5 bases). The CDR3 sequence is 15 residues long. V was trimmed by 4 bases and J by 1 base, leaving 15 bases between them. CDR1 and CDR2 from the germline V gene are SGHNT and YYREEE (reference sequence). The CDR3, as DNA: TGTGCCAGCAGCGACCAACGTACAGGATCCTACGAGCAGTACTTC. Protein product: CASSDQRTGSYEQYF.

This clone appeared once. This sequence joins TRBV5-1 and TRBJ2-2; D remains ambiguous. Trimming removed 0 bases from V and 0 bases from J, with 0 bases in between. The germline gives CDR1 SGHRS, CDR2 YFSETQ. The CDR3 totals 13 residues. The CDR3 DNA reads as TGCGCCAGCAGCTTGGCGAACACCGGGGAGCTGTTTTTT. It is translated as CASSLANTGELFF.

This clone was found a few times. This chain joins TRBV5-1 and TRBJ2-3; TRBD2 aligns across 13 bases. Per the germline V gene, CDR1 is SGHRS and CDR2 is YFSETQ. There are 16 residues in the CDR3. V shed 2 bases and J 1 base; nucleotides not matched to a gene: 1. CDR3 in amino acids: CASSLLAGGGTDTQYF. CDR3 nucleotide sequence: TGCGCCAGCAGCTTACTAGCGGGAGGGGGCACAGATACGCAGTATTTT. Full variable domain (rest looked up from reference TRBV5-1 and TRBJ2-3): KAGVTQTPRYLIKTRGQQVTLSCSPISGHRSVSWYQQTPGQGLQFLFEYFSETQRNKGNFPGRFSGRQFSNSRSEMNVSTLELGDSALYLCASSLLAGGGTDTQYFGPGTRLTVL.

The gene calls are TRBV9 and TRBJ1-5; no clear D. Germline assignment: CDR1 SGDLS and CDR2 YYNGEE. V lost 0 bases to trimming and J lost 7 bases, with 14 bases between them. The CDR3 covers 15 residues. The CDR3 here is CASSVDVRVGQPQHF. The CDR3 region has the DNA TGTGCCAGCAGCGTAGATGTAAGGGTAGGGCAGCCCCAGCATTTT.

V is TRBV7-6 and J is TRBJ1-3; D might be TRBD1 (6 bases). Germline assignment: CDR1 SGHVS and CDR2 FNYEAQ. This CDR3 spans 14 amino acids. Trimming cost V 2 bases and J 4 bases, with 9 bases left between them. Here the CDR3 reads CASSLRGHGNTIYF. In DNA form, the CDR3 reads TGTGCCAGCAGCTTACGGGGGCACGGAAACACCATATATTTT.

This clone has a single count. The chain is built from TRBV28 and TRBJ2-7, with TRBD2 as a possible D gene (6 bases). V gave up 6 bases and J gave up 6 bases, with 18 bases separating them. Germline V gene data show CDR1 as MDHEN and CDR2 as SYDVKM. This CDR3 region has 14 residues. The CDR3 region is CASRPTGLPPEQYF. CDR3 DNA: TGTGCCAGCAGACCTACCGGACTACCGCCCGAGCAGTACTTC.

The gene calls are TRBV19 and TRBJ1-1; D might be TRBD1 (5 bases). The germline CDR1 and CDR2 sequences are LNHDA and SQIVND (reference sequence). V dropped 7 bases and J dropped 10 bases, with 16 bases sitting between them. The CDR3 contains 12 residues. CDR3 residues: CASNSMGLPAFF. The CDR3 nucleotides are TGTGCCAGTAATTCGATGGGACTCCCAGCTTTCTTT.

The chain joins TRBV18 to TRBJ2-7; 8 bases map to TRBD1. Trimming at V came to 6 bases and at J to 3 bases, leaving 4 bases not matched to a gene. In germline, CDR1 is KGHSH, CDR2 LQKENI. The CDR3 length is 13 residues. DNA for the CDR3: TGTGCCAGCTCTTCACAGGGGGGCTACGAGCAGTACTTC. Amino acids: CASSSQGGYEQYF.

The chain recombines TRBV7-9 with TRBJ2-2, with D possibly TRBD2 on 6 matching bases. The CDR3 covers 16 residues. V lost 7 bases to trimming and J lost 5 bases, with 20 bases between them. Germline CDR1 reads SEHNR; CDR2 reads FQNEAQ (reference sequence). This CDR3 reads CASMTGAYLRTGELFF. The DNA for the CDR3 is TGTGCCAGCATGACGGGAGCCTACCTGAGAACCGGGGAGCTGTTTTTT.

The sample holds one count of this clone. The J gene is TRBJ2-1, the V gene TRBV5-1; D not resolved. V was shortened by 2 bases and J by 0 bases, with 9 bases between the two germline ends. This CDR3 comprises 15 residues. Germline-derived CDR1 and CDR2 are SGHRS and YFSETQ. Here the CDR3 DNA reads TGCGCCAGCAGCTTATCCGCGAGCTCCTACAATGAGCAGTTCTTC. It translates to CASSLSASSYNEQFF.

The J gene is TRBJ2-1, the V gene TRBV30; TRBD2 aligns across 9 bases. This CDR3 contains 16 residues. Germline CDR1 GTSNPN, CDR2 SVGIG (reference sequence). V shed 4 bases, J shed 3 bases, and the junction held 10 bases outside the gene matches. The CDR3, as DNA: TGTGCCTGGAATGGCGGGAGGGAAAAATTCTACAATGAGCAGTTCTTC. This encodes CAWNGGREKFYNEQFF.

This clone has a single count. The chain carries TRBV6-5 and TRBJ2-7; TRBD2 aligns across 10 bases. The CDR3 loop spans 16 amino acids. V trimming: 0 bases; J trimming: 5 bases; junction bases outside the gene matches: 7. Germline V gene lookup returns CDR1 MNHEY and CDR2 SVGAGI. The CDR3 nucleotides are TGTGCCAGCAGTTACTCGATCCTAGCGGGAGATCACGAGCAGTACTTC. Translation gives CASSYSILAGDHEQYF.

DNA of the CDR3: TGTGCCACCTGGACAGGAACAACTAATGAAAAACTGTTTTTT. This encodes CATWTGTTNEKLFF. This rearrangement joins TRBV6-1 to TRBJ1-4, with TRBD1 identical over 7 bases. The germline CDR1 and CDR2 sequences are MNHNS and SASEGT. Trimming at V came to 10 bases and at J to 0 bases, leaving 5 bases not matched to a gene. There are 14 residues in the CDR3.